A selection of T cell receptor beta chains follows, all from one sample in a study of T cell responses to AZD1222 COVID-19 vaccine. The method was immunoSEQ multiplex PCR; TCRdb's version includes in-frame clones alone and lacks a portion of them. Found here are 140,000 or so clones, roughly 94% of them singletons; the top ten hold approximately 2%. The sample consisted of peripheral blood, taken on day 0 of AZD1222 vaccination. These receptors came from an adult in good health. Each CDR3 is given with its conserved first and last residue. Fields, in order: clone size, D gene, J gene, V gene, CDR3 protein, CDR3 DNA. The D gene is left open where the match is weak. Not all rows give a size; the values are once, few, many and, for expanded clones, a class.

abundance: -
d_gene: -
j_gene: TRBJ2-7
v_gene: TRBV27
CDR3aa: CASSLQGSSYEQYF
CDR3nt: TGTGCCAGCAGTTTACAGGGGTCCTCCTACGAGCAGTACTTC

abundance: -
d_gene: -
j_gene: TRBJ2-2
v_gene: TRBV4-1
CDR3aa: CASSQEAGSLNTGELFF
CDR3nt: TGCGCCAGCAGCCAAGAAGCAGGGTCCCTGAACACCGGGGAGCTGTTTTTT

abundance: few
d_gene: -
j_gene: TRBJ1-6
v_gene: TRBV10-2
CDR3aa: CASKNSRGDSPLHF
CDR3nt: TGCGCCAGCAAGAACAGTCGGGGGGATTCACCCCTCCACTTT

abundance: -
d_gene: -
j_gene: TRBJ1-4
v_gene: TRBV9
CDR3aa: CASSKTTGINEKLFF
CDR3nt: TGTGCCAGCAGCAAAACAACAGGGATTAATGAAAAACTGTTTTTT

abundance: -
d_gene: -
j_gene: TRBJ2-1
v_gene: TRBV5-4
CDR3aa: CASSLVGGASYNEQFF
CDR3nt: TGTGCCAGCAGCTTGGTTGGCGGGGCCTCCTACAATGAGCAGTTCTTC

abundance: -
d_gene: -
j_gene: TRBJ2-7
v_gene: TRBV7-2
CDR3aa: CASSSSGQYEQYF
CDR3nt: TGTGCCAGCAGCTCCAGTGGACAGTACGAGCAGTACTTC

abundance: -
d_gene: TRBD2
j_gene: TRBJ2-3
v_gene: TRBV11-2
CDR3aa: CASSSLAGGPSTDTQYF
CDR3nt: TGTGCCAGCAGCTCCCTCGCGGGGGGGCCTAGCACAGATACGCAGTATTTT

abundance: -
d_gene: TRBD1
j_gene: TRBJ1-1
v_gene: TRBV24-1
CDR3aa: CAPPPQGPTGEAFF
CDR3nt: TGTGCCCCCCCGCCACAGGGGCCAACGGGGGAAGCTTTCTTT

abundance: -
d_gene: TRBD2
j_gene: TRBJ2-7
v_gene: TRBV2
CDR3aa: CASTLPGTSGGRQYF
CDR3nt: TGTGCCAGCACCCTACCCGGGACTAGCGGGGGCCGGCAGTACTTC

abundance: -
d_gene: -
j_gene: TRBJ1-5
v_gene: TRBV6-2/TRBV6-3
CDR3aa: CASSYPGQISQPQHF
CDR3nt: TGTGCCAGCAGTTACCCGGGACAAATTAGCCAGCCCCAGCATTTT

abundance: -
d_gene: -
j_gene: TRBJ2-7
v_gene: TRBV6-6
CDR3aa: CASSLRQGHSYEQYF
CDR3nt: TGTGCCAGCAGCCTTCGGCAGGGGCACTCCTACGAGCAGTACTTC

abundance: -
d_gene: TRBD1
j_gene: TRBJ2-7
v_gene: TRBV9
CDR3aa: CASSVGGQGVGYEQYF
CDR3nt: TGTGCCAGCAGCGTGGGGGGACAGGGAGTAGGGTACGAGCAGTACTTC

abundance: -
d_gene: -
j_gene: TRBJ2-3
v_gene: TRBV2
CDR3aa: CASHGYLEPTDTQYF
CDR3nt: TGTGCCAGCCACGGCTACCTAGAACCCACAGATACGCAGTATTTT

abundance: -
d_gene: -
j_gene: TRBJ2-7
v_gene: TRBV4-3
CDR3aa: CASSQDGGLVGYEQYF
CDR3nt: TGCGCCAGCAGCCAAGATGGAGGGCTGGTCGGCTACGAGCAGTACTTC

abundance: -
d_gene: -
j_gene: TRBJ1-4
v_gene: TRBV7-9
CDR3aa: CASSSPLDGFNEKLFF
CDR3nt: TGTGCCAGCAGCTCCCCTTTGGACGGATTTAATGAAAAACTGTTTTTT

abundance: -
d_gene: -
j_gene: TRBJ1-1
v_gene: TRBV28
CDR3aa: CASIHAAGRTEAFF
CDR3nt: TGTGCCAGCATTCACGCGGCGGGGCGGACTGAAGCTTTCTTT

abundance: -
d_gene: -
j_gene: TRBJ1-6
v_gene: TRBV5-1
CDR3aa: CASSLVAGMNNSPLHF
CDR3nt: TGCGCCAGCAGCTTGGTGGCAGGGATGAATAATTCACCCCTCCACTTT